This record looks at one T cell receptor beta chain sequence and its context. Its antigen is not identified. This record belongs to a study of CD4+ T cells in melanoma. Clones were read by immunoSEQ multiplex PCR, and TCRdb kept only the in-frame ones, dropping some. Among some 110,000 clones, 92% were seen once, and the ten largest hold about 3.3%. The CDR3 extends over 15 amino acids. Trimming removed 3 bases from V and 6 bases from J; junction bases left unmatched: 5. In germline, CDR1 is MNHEY, CDR2 SMNVEV (reference sequence). Points from the study as a whole: Reportedly, melanoma neoantigen-specific CD4+ T cells showed varied differentiation states. CD8+ T cell, macrophage and B cell function reportedly correlated with neoantigen-specific CD4+ T cells.

This TCR was sampled from a human donor with melanoma. This chain connects TRBV27 to TRBJ2-2, with TRBD2 identical over 9 bases. Material: peripheral blood. CDR3 bases: TGTGCCAGCAGTTTGCGGGGGGGCCTCCCCGGGGAGCTGTTTTTT. Translated: CASSLRGGLPGELFF.